The 22 T cell receptor beta chains presented below share a single source sample, sequenced in a study of Ad26.COV2.S vaccination and SARS-CoV-2 variants. The treatment was: about 20 received Ad26.COV2.S at low or high dose, single or two shots; about five received placebo; per-sample allocation not given. Repertoires come from day 63 after the first vaccine or placebo injection. The method was immunoSEQ multiplex PCR; TCRdb's version includes in-frame clones alone and lacks a portion of them. The sample has hundreds of thousands of clones, roughly 89% seen once. The starting material was peripheral blood, obtained in a trial of Ad26.COV2.S vaccine versus placebo. These receptors were taken from a person between 18 and 59 years old who received the Ad26.COV2.S COVID-19 vaccine or a placebo.

V usage is TRBV5-1 and J usage is TRBJ2-3; D perhaps matches TRBD2 (6 bases). Germline CDR1 reads SGHRS; CDR2 reads YFSETQ. The CDR3 loop spans 15 amino acids. With 0 bases removed from V and 9 bases from J, the gap between germline ends came to 17 bases. CDR3: CASSLEPAGWGTQYF. The CDR3 DNA reads TGCGCCAGCAGCTTGGAACCCGCGGGGTGGGGGACGCAGTATTTT.

The rearrangement joins TRBV14 to TRBJ2-1, with TRBD2 matching 10 bases. Germline CDR1 and CDR2: SGHDN and FVKESK. V trimming: 1 base; J trimming: 2 bases; junction bases outside the gene matches: 2. The CDR3 runs 16 residues. The CDR3 DNA sequence: TGTGCCAGCAGCCAAGGGACTAGCGGCGCCTACAATGAGCAGTTCTTC. It specifies CASSQGTSGAYNEQFF.

This clone showed up just once. This chain uses TRBV15 with TRBJ2-5; D perhaps matches TRBD2 (5 bases). V shed 5 bases and J shed 1 base, with 8 bases lying between them. CDR1 and CDR2 from the germline V gene are LNHNV and YYDKDF (reference sequence). The CDR3 extends over 13 amino acids. The CDR3 DNA reads as TGTGCCACCAGCGGACTTATCCAAGAGACCCAGTACTTC. Encoded protein: CATSGLIQETQYF.

The chain joins TRBV5-1 to TRBJ2-3, with 16 bases matching TRBD2. Germline lookup yields CDR1 SGHRS and CDR2 YFSETQ. The length of the CDR3 is 16 residues. Trimming removed 4 bases from V and 3 bases from J; junction bases left unmatched: 2. The CDR3: CASSAGLAGGTDTQYF. For the CDR3, the DNA is TGCGCCAGCAGCGCGGGACTAGCGGGAGGGACAGATACGCAGTATTTT.

This chain joins TRBV6-2 or TRBV6-3 and TRBJ2-1, with 9 nucleotides matching TRBD1. The CDR3 consists of 15 residues. With 6 bases clipped from V and 7 bases from J, the junction kept 10 bases outside the gene matches. The germline gives CDR1 MNHEY, CDR2 SVGEGT. DNA of the CDR3: TGTGCCAGCAGCCCGCCTGGGGACAGGGAAAATGAGCAGTTCTTC. Its translation: CASSPPGDRENEQFF.

This clone occurred a few times. The chain recombines TRBV7-8 with TRBJ1-1, with TRBD1 matching 7 bases. Germline V lookup: CDR1 SGHVS, CDR2 FQNEAQ. The CDR3 length is 15 residues. Trimming at V came to 5 bases and at J to 4 bases, leaving 10 bases not matched to a gene. CDR3 nucleotide sequence: TGTGCCAGCAGCCTCGACAGGGTTGGGGGCACTGAAGCTTTCTTT. Protein: CASSLDRVGGTEAFF.

This chain links TRBV11-2 with TRBJ1-3; weak D call: TRBD1 (6 bases). The CDR3 totals 17 residues. V shed 5 bases and J shed 0 bases, with 17 bases lying between them. In germline, CDR1 is SGHAT, CDR2 FQNNGV. The CDR3: CASSRNHRVNSGNTIYF. CDR3 DNA: TGTGCCAGCAGCCGTAATCACAGGGTTAACTCTGGAAACACCATATATTTT.

The J gene is TRBJ1-6, the V gene TRBV30; TRBD1 is a possible D gene (6 bases). The CDR3 is 13 residues long. The germline V and J ends were trimmed by 3 bases and 9 bases, with 12 bases remaining between them. CDR1 and CDR2 from the germline V gene are GTSNPN and SVGIG (reference sequence). In DNA, the CDR3 is TGTGCCTGGAGCATTGGGGGCACTTCACCCCTCCACTTT. Amino acid sequence: CAWSIGGTSPLHF.

This rearrangement joins TRBV5-4 to TRBJ1-2; the D gene is possibly TRBD1 (6 bases). Germline V lookup: CDR1 SGHNT, CDR2 YYREEE (reference sequence). V was clipped by 4 bases and J by 7 bases, with 14 bases between them. CDR3 size: 13 residues. CDR3 DNA: TGTGCCAGCAGCCCCGACAGGTTTGGTGGCTACACCTTC. It encodes CASSPDRFGGYTF.

The J gene is TRBJ1-6, the V gene TRBV2, with 10 bases lining up with TRBD1. CDR1 and CDR2 from the germline V gene are SNHLY and FYNNEI. The CDR3 is made up of 15 amino acids. Trimming cost V 7 bases and J 7 bases; bases outside gene matches: 7. This CDR3 is CASTPGQGRNSPLHF. In DNA form, the CDR3 reads TGTGCCAGCACCCCGGGACAGGGGAGGAATTCACCCCTCCACTTT.

This clone has only a few counts. V usage is TRBV5-4 and J usage is TRBJ1-2, with 10 nucleotides matching TRBD1. The CDR3 is 13 residues long. V trimming: 6 bases; J trimming: 4 bases; junction bases outside the gene matches: 3. Germline assignment: CDR1 SGHNT and CDR2 YYREEE (reference sequence). The chain's CDR3 is CASKGTGVYGYTF. CDR3 nucleotides: TGTGCCAGCAAAGGGACAGGGGTCTATGGCTACACCTTC.

The chain couples TRBV5-4 to TRBJ1-4; D unclear. CDR3 length equals 14 residues. The V gene's germline CDR1 is SGHNT and CDR2 YYREEE (reference sequence). Trimming stripped 1 base from V and 7 bases from J, with 11 bases between. CDR3 DNA: TGTGCCAGCAGCTTGCAGGCGGCGAGTGAAAAACTGTTTTTT. It encodes CASSLQAASEKLFF.

DNA of the CDR3: TGTGCCACCAGCAGAGGGCGTGAGGGTGAAAAACTGTTTTTT. Translated, it gives CATSRGREGEKLFF. The rearrangement uses TRBV15 and TRBJ1-4; D uncertain. With 1 base removed from V and 7 bases from J, the gap between germline ends came to 10 bases. The germline V gene encodes CDR1 LNHNV and CDR2 YYDKDF (reference sequence). The CDR3 has 14 residues.

The chain carries TRBV5-1 and TRBJ2-7; D is perhaps TRBD2 (6 bases). Trimming left V 4 bases short and J 7 bases short, with 9 bases between. The CDR3 contains 11 residues. CDR1 and CDR2 (germline): SGHRS, YFSETQ. CDR3 region: CASSARGEQYF. CDR3 bases: TGCGCCAGCAGCGCCCGGGGGGAGCAGTACTTC.

This sequence joins TRBV7-9 and TRBJ2-2, with TRBD2 matching over 8 bases. Losses at the gene ends were 3 bases for V and 7 bases for J; bases not matched to a gene: 7. Germline assignment: CDR1 SEHNR and CDR2 FQNEAQ (reference sequence). The CDR3 covers 15 residues. CDR3 protein: CASSLASGSDGELFF. In DNA, the CDR3 is TGTGCCAGCAGCTTGGCAAGCGGGAGCGACGGGGAGCTGTTTTTT.

The chain carries TRBV7-2 and TRBJ2-1; TRBD2 matches at 8 bases. The CDR3 contains 15 residues. With V trimmed by 5 bases and J by 5 bases, 8 bases remained unmatched. Germline assignment: CDR1 SGHTA and CDR2 FQGNSA. CDR3 in DNA: TGTGCCAGCAGCCCCGGACTAGCTGCTAACAATGAGCAGTTCTTC. Translated: CASSPGLAANNEQFF.

The CDR3 region is CASRGGLYTGELFF. CDR3 sequence (DNA): TGTGCCAGCAGGGGGGGACTATACACCGGGGAGCTGTTTTTT. The gene calls are TRBV28 and TRBJ2-2; 7 nucleotides align to TRBD2. The CDR3 spans 14 residues. The germline V gene has CDR1 MDHEN and CDR2 SYDVKM. V lost 6 bases and J lost 3; bases outside the gene matches: 4. The full variable domain, with the rest looked up from reference TRBV28 and TRBJ2-2, is DVKVTQSSRYLVKRTGEKVFLECVQDMDHENMFWYRQDPGLGLRLIYFSYDVKMKEKGDIPEGYSVSREKKERFSLILESASTNQTSMYLCASRGGLYTGELFFGEGSRLTVL.

In its sample, this clone was seen once. The chain couples TRBV14 to TRBJ2-1; no firm D call. V lost 2 bases to trimming and J lost 4 bases, with 3 bases between them. Germline values: CDR1 SGHDN, CDR2 FVKESK. The CDR3 loop spans 12 amino acids. The CDR3 reads CASSQQYNEQFF. DNA of the CDR3: TGTGCCAGCAGCCAACAGTACAATGAGCAGTTCTTC.

This chain links TRBV5-8 with TRBJ1-5; TRBD1 agrees at 7 bases. V gave up 6 bases and J gave up 6 bases; unmatched junction bases: 9. CDR1 SGHTS and CDR2 YDEGEE come from the germline V gene. The CDR3 runs 14 residues. The CDR3 DNA reads as TGTGCCAGCACCCAGGACAGGTCAATTCAGCCCCAGCATTTT. It is translated as CASTQDRSIQPQHF.

The chain carries TRBV19 and TRBJ1-5, with 9 bases fitting TRBD1. Trimming took 4 bases from V and 5 from J; bases not matched to a gene: 3. Germline CDR1 reads LNHDA; CDR2 reads SQIVND (reference sequence). This CDR3 has 14 amino acids. The CDR3 DNA follows: TGTGCCAGTAGTACCGGACAGGGGTATCAGCCCCAGCATTTT. Translating it yields CASSTGQGYQPQHF.

The chain carries TRBV7-2 and TRBJ1-4, with no clear D. Germline CDR1 reads SGHTA; CDR2 reads FQGNSA. The CDR3 spans 14 residues. Trimming removed 5 bases from V and 3 bases from J, with 10 bases in between. The CDR3 sequence: CASSPTLANEKLFF. CDR3 DNA sequence: TGTGCCAGCAGCCCAACCCTGGCTAATGAAAAACTGTTTTTT. Looking up the rest from reference TRBV7-2 and TRBJ1-4 gives the full variable domain: GAGVSQSPSNKVTEKGKDVELRCDPISGHTALYWYRQSLGQGLEFLIYFQGNSAPDKSGLPSDRFSAERTGGSVSTLTIQRTQQEDSAVYLCASSPTLANEKLFFGSGTQLSVL.

This clone was found a few times. The genes are TRBV2 and TRBJ1-5, with TRBD1 identical over 9 bases. Germline CDR1 SNHLY, CDR2 FYNNEI. The CDR3 sequence is 16 residues long. Trimming cost V 5 bases and J 4 bases; bases outside gene matches: 9. The CDR3 loop reads CASSLPRDRENQPQHF. The CDR3 DNA sequence: TGTGCCAGCAGTCTTCCTCGGGACAGGGAAAATCAGCCCCAGCATTTT.